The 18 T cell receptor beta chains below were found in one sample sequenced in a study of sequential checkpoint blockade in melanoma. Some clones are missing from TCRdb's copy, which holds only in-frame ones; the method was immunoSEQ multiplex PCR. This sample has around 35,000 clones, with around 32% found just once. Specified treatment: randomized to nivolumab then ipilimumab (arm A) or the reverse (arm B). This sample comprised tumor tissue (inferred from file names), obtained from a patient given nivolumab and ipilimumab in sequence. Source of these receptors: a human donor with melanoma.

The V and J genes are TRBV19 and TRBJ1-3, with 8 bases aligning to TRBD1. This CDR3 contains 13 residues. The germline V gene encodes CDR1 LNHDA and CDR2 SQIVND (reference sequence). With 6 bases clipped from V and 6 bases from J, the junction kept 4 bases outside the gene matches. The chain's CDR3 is CASSLDRENTIYF. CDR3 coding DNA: TGTGCCAGTAGCCTGGACAGGGAAAACACCATATATTTT.

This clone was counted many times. The CDR3 DNA sequence: TGTGCCAGCAGCGGGGAACCGACAGTGAACTATGGCTACACCTTC. The encoded protein is CASSGEPTVNYGYTF. The chain carries TRBV11-3 and TRBJ1-2; a possible D gene is TRBD1 (5 bases). The germline gives CDR1 SGHNT, CDR2 YENEEA. This CDR3 has 15 amino acids. The V end was cut by 5 bases, the J end by 2 bases, with 15 bases between. The complete variable domain, with remaining parts taken from reference TRBV11-3 and TRBJ1-2, reads EAGVVQSPRYKIIEKKQPVAFWCNPISGHNTLYWYLQNLGQGPELLIRYENEEAVDDSQLPKDRFSAERLKGVDSTLKIQPAELGDSAVYLCASSGEPTVNYGYTFGSGTRLTVV.

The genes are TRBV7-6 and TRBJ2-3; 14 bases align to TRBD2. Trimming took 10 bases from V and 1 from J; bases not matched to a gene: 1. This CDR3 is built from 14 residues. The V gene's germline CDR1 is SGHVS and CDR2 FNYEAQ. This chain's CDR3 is CATGLAGGTDTQYF. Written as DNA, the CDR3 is TGTGCCACGGGACTAGCGGGAGGCACAGATACGCAGTATTTT.

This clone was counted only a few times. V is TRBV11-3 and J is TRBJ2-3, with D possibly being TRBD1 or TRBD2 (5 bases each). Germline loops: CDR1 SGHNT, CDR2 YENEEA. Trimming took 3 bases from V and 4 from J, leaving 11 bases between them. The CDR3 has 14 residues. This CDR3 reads CASSFGSGPDTQYF. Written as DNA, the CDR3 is TGTGCCAGCAGCTTCGGATCGGGACCAGATACGCAGTATTTT. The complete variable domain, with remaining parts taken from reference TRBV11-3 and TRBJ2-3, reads EAGVVQSPRYKIIEKKQPVAFWCNPISGHNTLYWYLQNLGQGPELLIRYENEEAVDDSQLPKDRFSAERLKGVDSTLKIQPAELGDSAVYLCASSFGSGPDTQYFGPGTRLTVL.

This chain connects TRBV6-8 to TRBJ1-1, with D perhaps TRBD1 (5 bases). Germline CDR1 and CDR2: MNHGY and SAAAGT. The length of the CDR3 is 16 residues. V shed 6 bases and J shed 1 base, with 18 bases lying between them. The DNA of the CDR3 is TGTGCCAGCAGCCGACCCCCCAGCAGGGCGAACACTGAAGCTTTCTTT. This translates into CASSRPPSRANTEAFF.

CDR3: CASSPDRVMNDGYTF. CDR3 coding DNA: TGTGCCAGCTCACCAGACAGGGTAATGAATGATGGCTACACCTTC. The chain carries TRBV18 and TRBJ1-2; 7 bases map to TRBD1. CDR3 length equals 15 residues. Germline V gene sequence: CDR1 KGHSH, CDR2 LQKENI. V was pared by 2 bases and J by 6 bases, with 9 bases of the junction left unmatched.

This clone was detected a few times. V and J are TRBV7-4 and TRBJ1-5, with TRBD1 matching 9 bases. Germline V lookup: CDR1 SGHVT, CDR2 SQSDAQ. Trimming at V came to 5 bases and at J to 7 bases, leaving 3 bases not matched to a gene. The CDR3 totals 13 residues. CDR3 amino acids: CASSRTGEQPQHF. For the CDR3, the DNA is TGTGCCAGCAGCAGGACAGGGGAGCAGCCCCAGCATTTT.

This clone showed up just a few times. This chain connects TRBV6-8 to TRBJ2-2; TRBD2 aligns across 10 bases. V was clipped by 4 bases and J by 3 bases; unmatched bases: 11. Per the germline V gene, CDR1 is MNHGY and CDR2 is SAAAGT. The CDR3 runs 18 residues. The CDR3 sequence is CASSSRPPAGGYTGELFF. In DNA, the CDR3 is TGTGCCAGCAGTTCCCGACCCCCAGCGGGGGGGTACACCGGGGAGCTGTTTTTT.

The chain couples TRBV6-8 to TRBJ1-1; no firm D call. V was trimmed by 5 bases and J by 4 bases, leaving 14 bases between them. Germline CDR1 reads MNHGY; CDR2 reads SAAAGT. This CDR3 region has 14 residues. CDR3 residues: CASSRTNLITEAFF. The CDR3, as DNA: TGTGCCAGCAGTCGGACGAATTTGATCACTGAAGCTTTCTTT.

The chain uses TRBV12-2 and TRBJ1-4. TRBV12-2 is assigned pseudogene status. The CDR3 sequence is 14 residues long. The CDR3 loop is CATKEVATNEKLFF. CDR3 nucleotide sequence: TGTGCCACCAAAGAAGTGGCAACTAATGAAAAACTGTTTTTT.

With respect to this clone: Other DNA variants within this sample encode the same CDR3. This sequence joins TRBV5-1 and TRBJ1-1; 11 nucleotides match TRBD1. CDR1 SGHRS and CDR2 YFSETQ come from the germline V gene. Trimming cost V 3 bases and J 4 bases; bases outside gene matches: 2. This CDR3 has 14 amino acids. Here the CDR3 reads CASSSDRGRTEAFF. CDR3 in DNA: TGCGCCAGCAGCTCGGACAGGGGGCGCACTGAAGCTTTCTTT.

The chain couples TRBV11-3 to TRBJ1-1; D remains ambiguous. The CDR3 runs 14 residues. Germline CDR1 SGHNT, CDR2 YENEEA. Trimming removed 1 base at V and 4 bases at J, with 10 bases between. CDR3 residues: CASSLGSGFTEAFF. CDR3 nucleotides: TGTGCCAGCAGCTTAGGCTCAGGATTCACTGAAGCTTTCTTT. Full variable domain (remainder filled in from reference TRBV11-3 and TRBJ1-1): EAGVVQSPRYKIIEKKQPVAFWCNPISGHNTLYWYLQNLGQGPELLIRYENEEAVDDSQLPKDRFSAERLKGVDSTLKIQPAELGDSAVYLCASSLGSGFTEAFFGQGTRLTVV.

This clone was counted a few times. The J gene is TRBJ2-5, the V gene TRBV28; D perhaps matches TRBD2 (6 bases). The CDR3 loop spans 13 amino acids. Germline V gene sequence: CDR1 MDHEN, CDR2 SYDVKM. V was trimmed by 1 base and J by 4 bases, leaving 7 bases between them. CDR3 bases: TGTGCCAGCAGTTTATTTAGCGGAGAGACCCAGTACTTC. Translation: CASSLFSGETQYF.

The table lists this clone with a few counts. The CDR3 spells CASSPQWDSNQPQHF. The CDR3 nucleotides are TGTGCCAGCAGCCCCCAGTGGGATAGCAATCAGCCCCAGCATTTT. The chain links TRBV28 to TRBJ1-5; D ambiguous. Germline loops: CDR1 MDHEN, CDR2 SYDVKM. Between the trimmed V and J ends, which lost 6 bases and 0 bases, there was a span of 12 bases. This CDR3 region has 15 residues.

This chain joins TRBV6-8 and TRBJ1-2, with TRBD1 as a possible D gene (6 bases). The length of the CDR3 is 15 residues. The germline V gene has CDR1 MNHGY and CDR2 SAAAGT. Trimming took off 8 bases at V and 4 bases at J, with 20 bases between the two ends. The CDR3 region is CASLLTRGGGYGYTF. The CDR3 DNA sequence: TGTGCCAGCCTTCTCACCAGGGGAGGCGGCTATGGCTACACCTTC.

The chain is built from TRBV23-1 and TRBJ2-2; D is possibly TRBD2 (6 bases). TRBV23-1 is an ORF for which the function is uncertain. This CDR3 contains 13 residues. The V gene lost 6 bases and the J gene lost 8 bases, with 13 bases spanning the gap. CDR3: CASSFGGRGELFF. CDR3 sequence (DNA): TGCGCCAGCAGCTTTGGAGGGCGGGGGGAGCTGTTTTTT.

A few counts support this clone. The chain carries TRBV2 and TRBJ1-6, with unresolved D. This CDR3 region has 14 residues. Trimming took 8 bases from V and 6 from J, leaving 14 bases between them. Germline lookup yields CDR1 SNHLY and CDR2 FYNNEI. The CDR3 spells CASRVTWGNSPLHF. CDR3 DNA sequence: TGTGCCAGCCGGGTGACGTGGGGTAATTCACCCCTCCACTTT.

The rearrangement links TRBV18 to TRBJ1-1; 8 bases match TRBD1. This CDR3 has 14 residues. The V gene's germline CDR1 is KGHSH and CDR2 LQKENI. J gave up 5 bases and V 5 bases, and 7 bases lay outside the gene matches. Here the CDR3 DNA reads TGTGCCAGCTCAACTCAGGGGGCGCGAACTGAAGCTTTCTTT. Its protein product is CASSTQGARTEAFF.